Presented here are 4 T cell receptor beta chains from one specimen sequenced in a study of T-cell reconstitution after alpha-beta-depleted transplantation in children. The library targeted TCRbeta and was prepared with unique molecular identifiers. TCRdb redid the calling of the PCR reads with MiXCR, one entry per CDR3 protein. The sample carries about 500,000 distinct CDR3 sequences, 11% recorded once. The specimen comprised PBMCs, mostly from graft donor cells, sampled 180 days after TCRalphabeta/CD19-depleted stem cell transplant. All receptors come from a female patient aged 2-10 years who had a stem cell transplant for aplastic anemia, so the T cells may come from the graft donor.

The chain links TRBV4-1 to TRBJ2-7, with 9 positions matching TRBD1. The V gene's germline CDR1 is MGHRA and CDR2 YSYEKL. This CDR3 comprises 15 residues. With 2 bases clipped from V and 5 bases from J, the junction kept 7 bases outside the gene matches. As DNA, the CDR3 is TGCGCCAGCAGCCAAAGCGGGACAGGGAGACACGAGCAGTACTTC. Amino acids: CASSQSGTGRHEQYF.

At least ten counts were recorded for this clonotype. V is TRBV28 and J is TRBJ2-3; 10 bases are shared with TRBD2. Per the germline V gene, CDR1 is MDHEN and CDR2 is SYDVKM. This CDR3 spans 18 amino acids. J gave up 6 bases and V 2 bases, and 14 bases lay outside the gene matches. In nucleotides, the CDR3 is TGTGCCAGCAGTTTACCCAAACAGCGGGAGGGCGGAGGGGATACGCAGTATTTT. This sequence encodes CASSLPKQREGGGDTQYF.

V and J are TRBV4-3 and TRBJ2-5, with D perhaps TRBD1 (6 bases). This CDR3 contains 14 residues. Germline V gene sequence: CDR1 LGHNA, CDR2 YSLEER. V was trimmed by 0 bases and J by 5 bases, leaving 10 bases between them. The CDR3 sequence: CASSQEGASETQYF. The CDR3, as DNA: TGCGCCAGCAGCCAAGAGGGGGCTTCGGAGACCCAGTACTTC.

The V and J genes are TRBV20-1 and TRBJ1-2; D is uncertain. Germline V gene lookup returns CDR1 DFQATT and CDR2 SNEGSKA (reference sequence). The CDR3 is made up of 13 amino acids. V gave up 2 bases and J gave up 0 bases, with 7 bases separating them. CDR3 amino acids: CSARKAPNYGYTF. DNA of the CDR3: TGCAGTGCTAGAAAGGCGCCTAACTATGGCTACACCTTC.